This T cell receptor (beta chain) was sequenced for a study of blood T cell repertoires in COVID-19. Study-wide context: From the United States, Italy and Spain came samples of acute and convalescent COVID-19. PBMCs, B-cell-depleted T cells, or T cells were the source of the cDNA or gDNA that made up the material.

Per the original methods: From reference gene primer amplification, estimates of nucleated cell counts were derived. The method was immunoSEQ multiplex PCR; TCRdb's version includes in-frame clones alone and lacks a portion of them. The V and J calls and clone size are taken from that table; D and trimming were inferred from the DNA. The table records around 210,000 clones, 85% to 90% of them present only once. The sequenced sample was peripheral blood. The TCR comes from a man in his late teens or twenties with active or convalescent COVID-19.

CDR3: CAWNPGQGAGELFF. The CDR3 bases are TGTGCCTGGAATCCGGGACAGGGAGCCGGGGAGCTGTTTTTT. The chain couples TRBV30 to TRBJ2-2; 9 bases match TRBD1. Unmatched junction bases numbered 6, after V lost 4 bases and J lost 6 bases. This CDR3 is 14 amino acids long. Germline CDR1 reads GTSNPN; CDR2 reads SVGIG (reference sequence).